The 28 T cell receptor beta chains given below trace back to one sample, sequenced in a study of blood T cell repertoires in COVID-19. Some clones are missing from TCRdb's copy, which holds only in-frame ones; the method was immunoSEQ multiplex PCR. The data show about 230,000 clones, with approximately 85% seen just once and more than 0.75% held by the top ten. The sample was peripheral blood. The receptors originated from a man in his forties with acute or convalescent COVID-19.

This rearrangement joins TRBV6-5 to TRBJ2-7; D unclear. V lost 0 bases, J lost 3 bases, and 12 bases lay in between. CDR3 length: 15 residues. Germline lookup yields CDR1 MNHEY and CDR2 SVGAGI. CDR3 in amino acids: CASSYSLSRGYEQYF. DNA for the CDR3: TGTGCCAGCAGTTACTCTCTATCGCGCGGCTACGAGCAGTACTTC.

The CDR3 is CASRPRTSLNEQFF. The CDR3 DNA sequence: TGTGCCAGCAGACCTCGGACTTCCTTGAATGAGCAGTTCTTC. V is TRBV2 and J is TRBJ2-1; weak D call: TRBD2 (5 bases). Trimming took 6 bases from V and 7 from J, leaving 16 bases between them. This CDR3 is 14 amino acids long. CDR1 is SNHLY and CDR2 is FYNNEI in the germline V gene.

The chain carries TRBV11-2 and TRBJ1-2; 7 positions agree with TRBD1. The CDR3 loop spans 14 amino acids. V gave up 5 bases and J gave up 6 bases; unmatched junction bases: 9. The germline CDR1 and CDR2 sequences are SGHAT and FQNNGV. The CDR3, as DNA: TGTGCCAGCAGCCTAACGACAGGGAACCATGGCTACACCTTC. Translated, it gives CASSLTTGNHGYTF.

The chain employs TRBV5-1 and TRBJ1-1, with TRBD1 matching over 7 bases. Germline lookup yields CDR1 SGHRS and CDR2 YFSETQ. J lost 1 base, V lost 6 bases, and 6 bases had no gene match. The CDR3 consists of 14 residues. CDR3 sequence: CASTDQGGNTEAFF. For the CDR3, the DNA is TGCGCCAGCACCGACCAGGGGGGGAACACTGAAGCTTTCTTT.

This clone occurred many times. Other DNA sequences in the same sample also yield this CDR3. V and J are TRBV12-3 or TRBV12-4 and TRBJ1-4; no reliable D call. V was clipped by 3 bases and J by 5 bases, with 7 bases between them. The CDR3 is 13 amino acids. The CDR3 DNA reads TGTGCCAGCAGTTTTATAGAAAATGAAAAACTGTTTTTT. Protein sequence: CASSFIENEKLFF.

The chain uses TRBV9 and TRBJ1-2; possible D gene TRBD1, 5 bases. Trimming took off 3 bases at V and 4 bases at J, with 7 bases between the two ends. Germline V gene data show CDR1 as SGDLS and CDR2 as YYNGEE. There are 12 residues in the CDR3. CDR3 nucleotide sequence: TGTGCCAGCAGCGGACAGAGCTATGGCTACACCTTC. It encodes CASSGQSYGYTF.

This chain uses TRBV10-3 with TRBJ1-5, with TRBD1 matching 8 bases. Germline CDR1 is ENHRY and CDR2 is SYGVKD. V trimming: 10 bases; J trimming: 7 bases; junction bases outside the gene matches: 9. There are 13 residues in the CDR3. The CDR3 spells CASQSDRAQPQHF. The CDR3 DNA sequence: TGTGCCAGCCAATCGGACAGGGCCCAGCCCCAGCATTTT.

V is TRBV12-5 and J is TRBJ1-5, with 8 positions matching TRBD1. Germline lookup yields CDR1 LGHNT and CDR2 FRNRAP. V lost 1 base, J lost 0 bases, and 2 bases stayed unmatched. The CDR3 covers 16 residues. The CDR3 DNA follows: TGTGCTAGTGGTTTGGGGACAGGGTATAGCAATCAGCCCCAGCATTTT. Translation: CASGLGTGYSNQPQHF.

The chain uses TRBV5-6 and TRBJ1-3; D ambiguous. The CDR3 extends over 16 amino acids. Germline assignment: CDR1 SGHDT and CDR2 YYEEEE. The V and J ends lost 4 bases and 0 bases respectively, with 14 bases between them. In DNA form, the CDR3 reads TGTGCCAGCAGCGTCGGGAGGATCAACTCTGGAAACACCATATATTTT. Its translation: CASSVGRINSGNTIYF.

The chain links TRBV9 to TRBJ2-2; possibly TRBD1 for D (6 bases). This CDR3 region has 15 residues. Germline assignment: CDR1 SGDLS and CDR2 YYNGEE. V was trimmed by 2 bases and J by 5 bases, leaving 13 bases between them. CDR3 DNA: TGTGCCAGCAGCGTCGCAGGGGAGCCGACCGGGGAGCTGTTTTTT. Translated, it gives CASSVAGEPTGELFF.

The gene calls are TRBV27 and TRBJ1-6, with D possibly being TRBD1 (5 bases). The CDR3 loop spans 17 amino acids. Trimming took 2 bases from V and 0 from J, leaving 11 bases between them. In germline, CDR1 is MNHEY, CDR2 SMNVEV (reference sequence). CDR3 protein: CASSLEGLSSYNSPLHF. As DNA, the CDR3 is TGTGCCAGCAGTTTAGAGGGACTAAGCTCCTATAATTCACCCCTCCACTTT.

This chain connects TRBV7-3 to TRBJ2-3; 9 bases match TRBD2. Unmatched junction bases numbered 4, after V lost 5 bases and J lost 1 base. The CDR3 runs to 15 residues. CDR1 is SGHTA and CDR2 is FQGTGA in the germline V gene. Written as DNA, the CDR3 is TGTGCCAGCAGCATAGCGGGGGAGGGCACAGATACGCAGTATTTT. This encodes CASSIAGEGTDTQYF.

The table lists this clone with a few counts. The gene calls are TRBV24-1 and TRBJ2-1; 7 nucleotides agree with TRBD1. With 5 bases clipped from V and 0 bases from J, the junction kept 6 bases outside the gene matches. The germline CDR1 and CDR2 sequences are KGHDR and SFDVKD. The CDR3 has 16 amino acids. CDR3 region: CATSGTTGSSYNEQFF. For the CDR3, the DNA is TGTGCCACCAGTGGCACGACAGGGTCCTCCTACAATGAGCAGTTCTTC.

The chain links TRBV29-1 to TRBJ1-1, with 7 bases fitting TRBD1. The CDR3 sequence is 12 residues long. Germline V gene lookup returns CDR1 SQVTM and CDR2 ANQGSEA. J gave up 7 bases and V 4 bases, and 6 bases lay outside the gene matches. DNA of the CDR3: TGCAGCGTTGGATTAGGGGACAGTGAAGCTTTCTTT. Translated: CSVGLGDSEAFF.

This clone came up once. J is TRBJ1-5 and V is TRBV30; TRBD1 matches 7 bases. CDR1 GTSNPN and CDR2 SVGIG come from the germline V gene (reference sequence). This CDR3 spans 16 amino acids. V was clipped by 1 base and J by 0 bases; unmatched bases: 6. The CDR3 loop reads CAWSGGQTYSNQPQHF. For the CDR3, the DNA is TGTGCCTGGAGTGGGGGACAGACTTATAGCAATCAGCCCCAGCATTTT.

J is TRBJ1-1 and V is TRBV7-2; no clear D. The V and J ends lost 4 bases and 1 base respectively, with 10 bases between them. There are 14 residues in the CDR3. CDR1 and CDR2 from the germline V gene are SGHTA and FQGNSA. This chain's CDR3 is CASSSPSGNTEAFF. CDR3 sequence (DNA): TGTGCCAGCAGCTCCCCCTCAGGGAACACTGAAGCTTTCTTT.

The V call is TRBV10-3, the J call TRBJ2-7; TRBD1 matches at 9 bases. Germline CDR1 is ENHRY and CDR2 is SYGVKD. With 5 bases clipped from V and 2 bases from J, the junction kept 7 bases outside the gene matches. The CDR3 spans 15 residues. CDR3 nucleotides: TGTGCCATCAGTATCGACAGGGGGTCCCCCTACGAGCAGTACTTC. This translates into CAISIDRGSPYEQYF.

The chain joins TRBV10-3 to TRBJ2-7, with 8 positions matching TRBD1. The V and J ends lost 6 bases and 6 bases, in that order; junction bases with no gene match: 7. Germline assignment: CDR1 ENHRY and CDR2 SYGVKD. The CDR3 contains 13 residues. The CDR3 reads CAIRAGQGGEQYF. The CDR3 nucleotides are TGTGCCATCAGGGCCGGACAGGGAGGCGAGCAGTACTTC.

The rearrangement joins TRBV6-4 to TRBJ2-2, with D possibly TRBD1 on 5 matching bases. V dropped 2 bases and J dropped 5 bases, with 12 bases sitting between them. Per the germline V gene, CDR1 is MRHNA and CDR2 is SNTAGT. This CDR3 is 15 amino acids long. The DNA of the CDR3 is TGTGCCAGCAGTGACCCCAGGGTGCGGACCGGGGAGCTGTTTTTT. Amino acid sequence: CASSDPRVRTGELFF.

The V call is TRBV7-2, the J call TRBJ1-5; 9 bases map to TRBD1. Germline V gene data show CDR1 as SGHTA and CDR2 as FQGNSA. With V trimmed by 5 bases and J by 1 base, 9 bases remained unmatched. The CDR3 is 17 residues long. CDR3 DNA sequence: TGTGCCAGCAGCCCCCGATCGGACAGGGGAAGCAATCAGCCCCAGCATTTT. This translates into CASSPRSDRGSNQPQHF.

The DNA for the CDR3 is TGTGCCAGCACCGCTAGCGGATACGAGCAGTACTTC. Encoded protein: CASTASGYEQYF. The chain is built from TRBV28 and TRBJ2-7; 7 bases are shared with TRBD2. With V trimmed by 7 bases and J by 4 bases, 4 bases remained unmatched. Germline lookup yields CDR1 MDHEN and CDR2 SYDVKM. The CDR3 totals 12 residues.

V is TRBV5-6 and J is TRBJ1-2; D call uncertain. The V and J ends lost 2 bases and 4 bases respectively, with 15 bases between them. This CDR3 comprises 15 residues. CDR1 is SGHDT, CDR2 YYEEEE, per germline. The CDR3 loop reads CASSFEGQISYGYTF. CDR3 bases: TGTGCCAGCAGCTTCGAGGGCCAGATCTCCTATGGCTACACCTTC.

The rearrangement uses TRBV7-6 and TRBJ2-7, with 11 nucleotides matching TRBD1. The CDR3 is 15 amino acids. Trimming at V came to 4 bases and at J to 2 bases, leaving 4 bases not matched to a gene. Germline values: CDR1 SGHVS, CDR2 FNYEAQ. The CDR3 region is CASSSMDRGPYEQYF. Here the CDR3 DNA reads TGTGCCAGCAGCTCTATGGACAGGGGGCCCTACGAGCAGTACTTC.

V is TRBV11-2 and J is TRBJ1-1, with TRBD1 matching 11 bases. This CDR3 has 15 residues. Germline CDR1 reads SGHAT; CDR2 reads FQNNGV. After removal of 1 base from V and 4 bases from J, the junction contained 2 bases not matched to a gene. The CDR3 sequence: CASSLGGQGGTEAFF. The DNA of the CDR3 is TGTGCCAGCAGCTTAGGGGGACAGGGGGGCACTGAAGCTTTCTTT.

The chain has TRBV18 and TRBJ2-2, with 9 bases identical to TRBD2. The CDR3 has 16 residues. After removal of 5 bases from V and 5 bases from J, the junction contained 9 bases not matched to a gene. Germline assignment: CDR1 KGHSH and CDR2 LQKENI. The CDR3 here is CASSSIAGVLTGELFF. The CDR3, as DNA: TGTGCCAGCTCATCGATAGCGGGGGTCTTAACCGGGGAGCTGTTTTTT. Full variable domain (missing parts from reference TRBV18 and TRBJ2-2): NAGVMQNPRHLVRRRGQEARLRCSPMKGHSHVYWYRQLPEEGLKFMVYLQKENIIDESGMPKERFSAEFPKEGPSILRIQQVVRGDSAAYFCASSSIAGVLTGELFFGEGSRLTVL.

This clone was detected only once. The chain has TRBV6-5 and TRBJ2-7, with 10 nucleotides matching TRBD1. Germline assignment: CDR1 MNHEY and CDR2 SVGAGI. The V and J ends lost 8 bases and 3 bases, in that order; junction bases with no gene match: 7. The CDR3 consists of 14 residues. The CDR3 sequence is CASARTGGGYEQYF. The CDR3 DNA follows: TGTGCCAGCGCCCGGACAGGGGGGGGCTACGAGCAGTACTTC.

The chain uses TRBV5-4 and TRBJ1-1, with D perhaps matching TRBD1 (6 bases). The CDR3 has 15 amino acids. Germline V lookup: CDR1 SGHNT, CDR2 YYREEE (reference sequence). The V end lost 7 bases, the J end lost 3 bases, and 19 bases lay between the germline ends. The CDR3 sequence: CASHPGADSYTEAFF. CDR3 coding DNA: TGTGCCAGCCATCCAGGGGCCGACAGCTACACTGAAGCTTTCTTT.

The genes are TRBV5-1 and TRBJ1-3; perhaps TRBD1 as D (5 bases). Looked up from germline, CDR1 is SGHRS and CDR2 is YFSETQ. Trimming took 4 bases from V and 2 from J, leaving 10 bases between them. The CDR3 consists of 14 residues. In DNA form, the CDR3 reads TGCGCCAGCAGCCCGGGGGGGACTGGAAACACCATATATTTT. It translates to CASSPGGTGNTIYF.